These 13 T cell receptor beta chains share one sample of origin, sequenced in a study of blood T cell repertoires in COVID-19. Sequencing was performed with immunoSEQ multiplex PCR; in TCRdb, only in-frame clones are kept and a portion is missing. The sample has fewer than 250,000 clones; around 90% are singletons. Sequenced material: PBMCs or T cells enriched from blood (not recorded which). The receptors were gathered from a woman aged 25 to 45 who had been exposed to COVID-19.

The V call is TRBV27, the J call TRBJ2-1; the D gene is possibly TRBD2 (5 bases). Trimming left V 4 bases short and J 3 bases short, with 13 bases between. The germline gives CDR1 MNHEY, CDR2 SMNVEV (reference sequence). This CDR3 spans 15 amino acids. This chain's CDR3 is CASSSTRTVYNEQFF. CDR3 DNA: TGTGCCAGCAGTTCGACCCGGACTGTCTACAATGAGCAGTTCTTC.

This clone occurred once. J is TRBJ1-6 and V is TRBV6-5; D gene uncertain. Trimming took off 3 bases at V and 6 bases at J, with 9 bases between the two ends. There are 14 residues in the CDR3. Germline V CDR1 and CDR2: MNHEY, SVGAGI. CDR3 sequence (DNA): TGTGCCAGCAGTTATTTAACGGTTAATTCACCCCTCCACTTT. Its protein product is CASSYLTVNSPLHF.

The CDR3 region has the DNA TGCAGCGCCCCGGGACAGGGAAATAATGAGCAGTTCTTC. The encoded protein is CSAPGQGNNEQFF. J is TRBJ2-1 and V is TRBV29-1, with 9 bases identical to TRBD1. The ends lost 7 bases at V and 7 bases at J; junction bases unmatched: 8. Germline V gene sequence: CDR1 SQVTM, CDR2 ANQGSEA. The CDR3 totals 13 residues.

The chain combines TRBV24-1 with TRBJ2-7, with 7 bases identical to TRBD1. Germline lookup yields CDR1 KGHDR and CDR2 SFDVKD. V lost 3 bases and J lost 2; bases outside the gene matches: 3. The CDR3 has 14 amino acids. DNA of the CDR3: TGTGCCACCAGTGATCCGGGACAGACCTACGAGCAGTACTTC. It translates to CATSDPGQTYEQYF.

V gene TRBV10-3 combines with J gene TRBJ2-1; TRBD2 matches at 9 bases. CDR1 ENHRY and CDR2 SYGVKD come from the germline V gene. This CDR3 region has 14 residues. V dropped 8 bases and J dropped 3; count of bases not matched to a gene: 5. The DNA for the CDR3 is TGTGCCATCTCCGCTAGCGGGGACTACAATGAGCAGTTCTTC. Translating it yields CAISASGDYNEQFF.

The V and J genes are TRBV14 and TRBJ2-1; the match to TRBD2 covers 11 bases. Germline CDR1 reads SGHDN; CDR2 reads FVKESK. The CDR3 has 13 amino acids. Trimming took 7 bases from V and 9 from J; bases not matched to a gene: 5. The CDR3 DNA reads TGTGCCAGCACCCTGACTAGCGGGGCTGAGCAGTTCTTC. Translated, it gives CASTLTSGAEQFF.

CDR3 protein: CSVLGTGVFGGELFF. In DNA form, the CDR3 reads TGCAGCGTTCTCGGGACAGGGGTCTTCGGCGGGGAGCTGTTTTTT. V usage is TRBV29-1 and J usage is TRBJ2-2, with 10 positions matching TRBD1. After removal of 5 bases from V and 7 bases from J, the junction contained 10 bases not matched to a gene. CDR1 is SQVTM, CDR2 ANQGSEA, per germline. The CDR3 extends over 15 amino acids.

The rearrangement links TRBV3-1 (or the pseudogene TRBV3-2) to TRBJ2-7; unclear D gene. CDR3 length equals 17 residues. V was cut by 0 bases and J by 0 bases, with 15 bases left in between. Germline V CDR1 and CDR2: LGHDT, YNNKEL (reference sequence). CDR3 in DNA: TGTGCCAGCAGCCAAGATCCCATATGGGCGCGCTCCTACGAGCAGTACTTC. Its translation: CASSQDPIWARSYEQYF.

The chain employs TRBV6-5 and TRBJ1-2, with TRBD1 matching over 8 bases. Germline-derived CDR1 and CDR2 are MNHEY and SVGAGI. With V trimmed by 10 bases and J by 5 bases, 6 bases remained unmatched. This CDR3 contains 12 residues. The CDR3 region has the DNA TGTGCCACCGGGACAGGAAGATATGGCTACACCTTC. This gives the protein CATGTGRYGYTF.

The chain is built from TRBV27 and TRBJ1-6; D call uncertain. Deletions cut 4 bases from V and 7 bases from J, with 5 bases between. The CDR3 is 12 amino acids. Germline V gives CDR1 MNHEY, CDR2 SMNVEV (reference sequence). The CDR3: CASSSSNSPLHF. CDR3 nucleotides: TGTGCCAGCAGTTCGTCGAATTCACCCCTCCACTTT.

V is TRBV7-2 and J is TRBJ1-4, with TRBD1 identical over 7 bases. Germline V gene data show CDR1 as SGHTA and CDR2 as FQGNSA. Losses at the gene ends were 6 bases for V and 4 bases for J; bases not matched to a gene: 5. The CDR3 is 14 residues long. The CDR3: CASRTGVVNEKLFF. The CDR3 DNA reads TGTGCCAGCAGAACAGGGGTCGTTAATGAAAAACTGTTTTTT.

CDR3 amino acids: CASSRQGRETQYF. Written as DNA, the CDR3 is TGCGCCAGCAGCCGACAGGGAAGGGAGACCCAGTACTTC. This sequence joins TRBV5-1 and TRBJ2-5, with TRBD1 matching over 7 bases. Germline lookup yields CDR1 SGHRS and CDR2 YFSETQ. V trimming: 4 bases; J trimming: 5 bases; junction bases outside the gene matches: 5. The CDR3 runs 13 residues.

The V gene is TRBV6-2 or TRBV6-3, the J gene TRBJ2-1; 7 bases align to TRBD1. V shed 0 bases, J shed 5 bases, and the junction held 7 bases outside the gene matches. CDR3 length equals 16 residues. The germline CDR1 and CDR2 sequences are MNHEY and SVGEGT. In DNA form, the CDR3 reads TGTGCCAGCAGTTACTCGAAGAGGGGGCGGAACAATGAGCAGTTCTTC. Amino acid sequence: CASSYSKRGRNNEQFF.